This T cell receptor beta chain was captured by sequencing in a study of T cell responses to AZD1222 COVID-19 vaccine. Generated by immunoSEQ multiplex PCR, the TCRdb table keeps only in-frame clones and is missing some. The table lists 70,000 or so clones, about four fifths of them singletons. This CDR3 is 16 amino acids long. Germline lookup yields CDR1 MNHEY and CDR2 SMNVEV (reference sequence). Trimming shortened V by 5 bases and J by 4 bases, and 20 bases separated the two germline ends. Study-level points and caveats: Most donors were white British and more were female, and clonal diversity was possibly underestimated. Recipients of AZD1222 seropositive at baseline numbered only 5 to 7. Repertoires were obtained solely post-peak T cell response.

Worth noting for this clone: Antigen unknown.

This clonotype was obtained from an adult in good health. The chain has TRBV27 and TRBJ2-5; D perhaps matches TRBD1 (6 bases). This material consisted of peripheral blood, taken on day 0 of MenACWY control vaccination. The CDR3 here is CASSPTGTGIRETQYF. Written as DNA, the CDR3 is TGTGCCAGCAGTCCCACTGGTACAGGGATAAGAGAGACCCAGTACTTC.